This entry features one T cell receptor (beta chain) sequence. Trimming left V 8 bases short and J 2 bases short, with 13 bases between. CDR3 length equals 15 residues. Germline V CDR1 and CDR2: MNHEY, SMNVEV (reference sequence). Sequencing used immunoSEQ v3. Sequenced by immunoSEQ multiplex PCR; TCRdb stores in-frame clones only, minus some. This sample yields several thousand clones, of which over 70% are seen a single time; approximately 10% belongs to the top ten. The sample's time point: pre-treatment sample, taken before nivolumab and TIL therapy. Most excised metastases sampled were pleural nodules or supraclavicular lymph nodes. This record belongs to a study of TIL therapy for anti-PD-1-resistant metastatic lung cancer.

This clonotype was obtained from a person aged 30 to 80 with non-small cell lung cancer. This sample comprised tumor tissue, obtained at baseline. The rearrangement joins TRBV27 to TRBJ1-6, with D hard to call. CDR3 loop: CASGRREPYNSPLHF. In DNA form, the CDR3 reads TGTGCCAGCGGTCGGAGAGAGCCCTATAATTCACCCCTCCACTTT.